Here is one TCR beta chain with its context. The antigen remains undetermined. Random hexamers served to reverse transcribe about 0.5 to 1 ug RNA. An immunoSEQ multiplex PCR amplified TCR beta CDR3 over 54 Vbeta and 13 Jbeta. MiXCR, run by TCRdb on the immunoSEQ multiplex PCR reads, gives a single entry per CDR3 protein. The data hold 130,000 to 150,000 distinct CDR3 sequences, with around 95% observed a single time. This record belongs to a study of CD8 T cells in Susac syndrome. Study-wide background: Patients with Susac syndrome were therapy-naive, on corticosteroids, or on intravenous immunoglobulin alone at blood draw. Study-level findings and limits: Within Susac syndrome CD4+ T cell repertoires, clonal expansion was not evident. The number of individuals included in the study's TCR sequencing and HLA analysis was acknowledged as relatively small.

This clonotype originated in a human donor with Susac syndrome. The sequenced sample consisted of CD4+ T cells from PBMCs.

CDR3 amino acids: CTGGSSYNEQFF. Here the CDR3 DNA reads TGCACGGGGGGCAGCTCCTACAATGAGCAGTTCTTC. The chain couples TRBV29-1 to TRBJ2-1; tentatively, D is TRBD2 (7 bases). Germline V gives CDR1 SQVTM, CDR2 ANQGSEA. CDR3 length: 12 amino acids.